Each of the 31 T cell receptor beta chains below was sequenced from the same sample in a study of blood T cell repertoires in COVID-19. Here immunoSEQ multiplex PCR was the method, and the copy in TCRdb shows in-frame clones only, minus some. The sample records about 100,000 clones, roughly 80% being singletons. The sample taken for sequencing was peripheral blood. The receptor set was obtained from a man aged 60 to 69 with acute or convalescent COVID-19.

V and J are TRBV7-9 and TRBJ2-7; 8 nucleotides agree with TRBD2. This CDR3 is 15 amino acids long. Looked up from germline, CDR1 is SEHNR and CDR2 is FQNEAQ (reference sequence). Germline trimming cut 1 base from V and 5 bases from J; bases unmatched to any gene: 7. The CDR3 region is CASSLEGTRSHEQYF. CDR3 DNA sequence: TGTGCCAGCAGCTTAGAAGGGACTAGATCCCACGAGCAGTACTTC.

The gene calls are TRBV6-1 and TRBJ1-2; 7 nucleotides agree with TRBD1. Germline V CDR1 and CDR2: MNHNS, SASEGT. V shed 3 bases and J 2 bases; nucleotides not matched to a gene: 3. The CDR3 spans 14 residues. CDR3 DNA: TGTGCCAGCAGTGAGGACAGGCGCAACTATGGCTACACCTTC. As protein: CASSEDRRNYGYTF.

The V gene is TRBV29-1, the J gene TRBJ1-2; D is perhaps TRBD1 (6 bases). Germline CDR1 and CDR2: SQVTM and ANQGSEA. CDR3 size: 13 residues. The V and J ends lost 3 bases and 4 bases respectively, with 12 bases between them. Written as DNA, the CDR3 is TGCAGCGTTGATCCAGGGGTAGGCTATGGCTACACCTTC. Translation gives CSVDPGVGYGYTF.

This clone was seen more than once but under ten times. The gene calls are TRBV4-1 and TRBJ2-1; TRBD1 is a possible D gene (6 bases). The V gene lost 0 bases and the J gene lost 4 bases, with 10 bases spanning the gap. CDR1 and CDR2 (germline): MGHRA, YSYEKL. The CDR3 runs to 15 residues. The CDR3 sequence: CASSQEGQLYNEQFF. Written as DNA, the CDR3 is TGCGCCAGCAGCCAAGAGGGACAACTGTACAATGAGCAGTTCTTC.

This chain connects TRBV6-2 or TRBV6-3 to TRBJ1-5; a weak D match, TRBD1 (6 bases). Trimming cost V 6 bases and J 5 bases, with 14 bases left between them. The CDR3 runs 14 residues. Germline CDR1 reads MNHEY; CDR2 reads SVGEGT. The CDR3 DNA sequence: TGTGCCAGCAGCCCAGTTTCAGGGGATCAGCCCCAGCATTTT. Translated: CASSPVSGDQPQHF.

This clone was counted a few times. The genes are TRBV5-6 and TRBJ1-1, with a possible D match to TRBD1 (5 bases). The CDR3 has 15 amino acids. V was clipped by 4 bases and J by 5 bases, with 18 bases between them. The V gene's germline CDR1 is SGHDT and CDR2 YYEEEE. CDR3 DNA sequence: TGTGCCAGCAGCCAAATAGGGCAGGGTGGAACTGAAGCTTTCTTT. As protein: CASSQIGQGGTEAFF.

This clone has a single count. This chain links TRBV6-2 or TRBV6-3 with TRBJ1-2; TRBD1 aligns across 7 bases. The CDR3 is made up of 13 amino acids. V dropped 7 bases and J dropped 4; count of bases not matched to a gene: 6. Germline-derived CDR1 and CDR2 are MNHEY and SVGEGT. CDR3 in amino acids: CASTPGTVYGYTF. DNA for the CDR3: TGTGCCAGCACCCCCGGGACAGTCTATGGCTACACCTTC.

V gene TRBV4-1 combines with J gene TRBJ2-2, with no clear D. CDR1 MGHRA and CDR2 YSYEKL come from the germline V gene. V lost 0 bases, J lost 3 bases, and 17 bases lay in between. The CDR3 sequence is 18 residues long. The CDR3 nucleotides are TGCGCCAGCAGCCAAGAACCCGCCGCGGTCCAATACACCGGGGAGCTGTTTTTT. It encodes CASSQEPAAVQYTGELFF.

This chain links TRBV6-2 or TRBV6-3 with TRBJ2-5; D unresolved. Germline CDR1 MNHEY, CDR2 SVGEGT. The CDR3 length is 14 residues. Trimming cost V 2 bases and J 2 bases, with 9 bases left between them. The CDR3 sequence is CASSYVGRQETQYF. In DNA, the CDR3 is TGTGCCAGCAGTTACGTGGGCAGGCAAGAGACCCAGTACTTC.

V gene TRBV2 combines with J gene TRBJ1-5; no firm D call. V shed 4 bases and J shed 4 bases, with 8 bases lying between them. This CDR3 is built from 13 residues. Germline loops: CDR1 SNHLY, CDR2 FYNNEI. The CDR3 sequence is CASSGRGNQPQHF. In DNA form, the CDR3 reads TGTGCCAGCAGTGGCCGGGGTAATCAGCCCCAGCATTTT.

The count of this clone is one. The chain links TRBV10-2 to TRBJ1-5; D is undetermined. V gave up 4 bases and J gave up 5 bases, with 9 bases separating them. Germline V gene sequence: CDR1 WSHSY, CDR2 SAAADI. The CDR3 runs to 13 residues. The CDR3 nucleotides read TGCGCCAGCAGTGTTGTGAGGGATCAGCCCCAGCATTTT. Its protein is CASSVVRDQPQHF.

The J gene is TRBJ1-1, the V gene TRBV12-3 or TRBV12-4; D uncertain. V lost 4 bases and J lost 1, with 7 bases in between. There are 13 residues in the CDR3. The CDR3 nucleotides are TGTGCCAGCAGTTATCGCGAGAACACTGAAGCTTTCTTT. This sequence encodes CASSYRENTEAFF.

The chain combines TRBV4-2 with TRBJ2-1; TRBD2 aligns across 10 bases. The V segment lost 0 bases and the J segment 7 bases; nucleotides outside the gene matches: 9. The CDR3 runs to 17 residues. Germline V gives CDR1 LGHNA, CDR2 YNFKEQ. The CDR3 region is CASSQDLTAGGPNEQFF. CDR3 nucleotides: TGTGCCAGCAGCCAAGATCTAACAGCGGGGGGGCCGAATGAGCAGTTCTTC.

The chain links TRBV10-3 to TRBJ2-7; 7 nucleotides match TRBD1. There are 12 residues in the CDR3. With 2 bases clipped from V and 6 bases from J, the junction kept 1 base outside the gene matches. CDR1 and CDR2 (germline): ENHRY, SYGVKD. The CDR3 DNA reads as TGTGCCATCAGTGAGACAGGGGTCGAGCAGTACTTC. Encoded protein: CAISETGVEQYF.

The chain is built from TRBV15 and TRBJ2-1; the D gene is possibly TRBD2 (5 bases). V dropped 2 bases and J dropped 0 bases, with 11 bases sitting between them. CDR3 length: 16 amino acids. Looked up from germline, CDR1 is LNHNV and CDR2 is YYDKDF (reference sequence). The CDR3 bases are TGTGCCACCAGCAGACCCGGACTCAACTCCTACAATGAGCAGTTCTTC. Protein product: CATSRPGLNSYNEQFF.

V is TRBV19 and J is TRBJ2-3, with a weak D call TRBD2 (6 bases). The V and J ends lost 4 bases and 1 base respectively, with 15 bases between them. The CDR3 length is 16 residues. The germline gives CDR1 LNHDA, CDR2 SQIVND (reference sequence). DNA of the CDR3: TGTGCCAGTAGTAGCCCCTCGGGGGAGGGCACAGATACGCAGTATTTT. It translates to CASSSPSGEGTDTQYF.

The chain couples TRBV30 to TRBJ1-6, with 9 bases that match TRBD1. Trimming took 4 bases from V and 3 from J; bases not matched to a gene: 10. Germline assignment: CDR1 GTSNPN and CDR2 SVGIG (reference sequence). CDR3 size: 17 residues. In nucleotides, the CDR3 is TGTGCCTGGAATGACCGGGACAGGGTCCTCTATAATTCACCCCTCCACTTT. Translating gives CAWNDRDRVLYNSPLHF.

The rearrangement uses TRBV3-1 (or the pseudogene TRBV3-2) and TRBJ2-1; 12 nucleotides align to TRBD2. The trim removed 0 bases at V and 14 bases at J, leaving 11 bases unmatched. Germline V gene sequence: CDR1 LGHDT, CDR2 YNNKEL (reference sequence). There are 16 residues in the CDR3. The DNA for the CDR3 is TGTGCCAGCAGCCAAGAAGGGACTAGCGGGTTTGTTTCAAAGTTCTTC. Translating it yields CASSQEGTSGFVSKFF.

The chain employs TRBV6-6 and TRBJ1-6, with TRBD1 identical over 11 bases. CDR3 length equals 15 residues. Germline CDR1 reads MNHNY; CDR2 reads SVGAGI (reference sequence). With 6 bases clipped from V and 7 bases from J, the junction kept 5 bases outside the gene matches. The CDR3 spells CASSYGQGANSPLHF. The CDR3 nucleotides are TGTGCCAGCAGCTACGGACAGGGGGCGAATTCACCCCTCCACTTT.

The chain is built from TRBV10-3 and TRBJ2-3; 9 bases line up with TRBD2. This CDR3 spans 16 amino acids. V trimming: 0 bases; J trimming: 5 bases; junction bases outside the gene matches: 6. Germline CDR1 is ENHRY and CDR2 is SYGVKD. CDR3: CAISESELLAGDTQYF. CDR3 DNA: TGTGCCATCAGTGAGTCAGAGTTACTAGCGGGAGATACGCAGTATTTT.

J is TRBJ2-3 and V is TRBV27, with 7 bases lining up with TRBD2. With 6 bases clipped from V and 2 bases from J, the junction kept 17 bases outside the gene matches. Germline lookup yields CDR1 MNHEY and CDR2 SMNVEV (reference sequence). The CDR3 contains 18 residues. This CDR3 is CASSRRAPGLTFTDTQYF. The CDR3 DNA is TGTGCCAGCAGCCGAAGAGCCCCGGGACTAACTTTCACAGATACGCAGTATTTT.

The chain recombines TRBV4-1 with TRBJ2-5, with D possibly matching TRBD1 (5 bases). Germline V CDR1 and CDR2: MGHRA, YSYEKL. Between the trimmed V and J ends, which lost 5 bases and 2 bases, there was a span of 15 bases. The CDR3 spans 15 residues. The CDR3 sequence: CASSSRRVGQETQYF. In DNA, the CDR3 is TGCGCCAGCAGCTCTCGCAGGGTAGGGCAAGAGACCCAGTACTTC.

CDR3 coding DNA: TGTGCCAGCAGTGAGAACAGGGGGAGCACAGATACGCAGTATTTT. This codes for CASSENRGSTDTQYF. The V and J genes are TRBV6-1 and TRBJ2-3, with 8 bases matching TRBD1. J was trimmed by 0 bases and V by 3 bases; bases with no gene match: 2. Per the germline V gene, CDR1 is MNHNS and CDR2 is SASEGT. This CDR3 comprises 15 residues.

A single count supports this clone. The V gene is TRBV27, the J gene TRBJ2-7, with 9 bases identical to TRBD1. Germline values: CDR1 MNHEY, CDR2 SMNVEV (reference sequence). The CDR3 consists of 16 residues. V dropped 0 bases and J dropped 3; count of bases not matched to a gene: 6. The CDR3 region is CASSLSLPGQGYEQYF. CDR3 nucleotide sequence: TGTGCCAGCAGTTTATCCCTCCCGGGACAGGGCTACGAGCAGTACTTC.

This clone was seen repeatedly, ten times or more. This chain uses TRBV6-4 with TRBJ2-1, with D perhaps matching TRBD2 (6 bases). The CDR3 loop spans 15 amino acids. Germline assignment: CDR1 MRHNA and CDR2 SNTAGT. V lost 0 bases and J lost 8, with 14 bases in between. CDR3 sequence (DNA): TGTGCCAGCAGTGACTCGGGGGAGGCCCGAGATGAGCAGTTCTTC. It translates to CASSDSGEARDEQFF.

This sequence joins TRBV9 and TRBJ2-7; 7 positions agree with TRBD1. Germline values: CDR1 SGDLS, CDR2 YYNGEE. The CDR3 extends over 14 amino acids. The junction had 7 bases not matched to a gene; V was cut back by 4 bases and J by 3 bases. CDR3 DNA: TGTGCCAGCAGCCCCAGGGACAGACTCTACGAGCAGTACTTC. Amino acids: CASSPRDRLYEQYF.

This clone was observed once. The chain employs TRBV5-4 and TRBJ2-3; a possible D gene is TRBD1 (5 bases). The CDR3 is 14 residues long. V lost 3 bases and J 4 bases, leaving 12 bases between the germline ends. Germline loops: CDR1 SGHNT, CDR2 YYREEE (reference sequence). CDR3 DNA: TGTGCCAGCAGCTCTCCTGGGGCGTCAGATACGCAGTATTTT. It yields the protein CASSSPGASDTQYF.

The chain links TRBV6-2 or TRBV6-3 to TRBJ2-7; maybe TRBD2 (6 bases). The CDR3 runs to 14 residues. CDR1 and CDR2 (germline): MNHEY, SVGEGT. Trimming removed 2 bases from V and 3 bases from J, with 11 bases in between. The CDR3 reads CASSYPGDHYEQYF. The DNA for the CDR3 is TGTGCCAGCAGTTACCCGGGAGACCACTACGAGCAGTACTTC.

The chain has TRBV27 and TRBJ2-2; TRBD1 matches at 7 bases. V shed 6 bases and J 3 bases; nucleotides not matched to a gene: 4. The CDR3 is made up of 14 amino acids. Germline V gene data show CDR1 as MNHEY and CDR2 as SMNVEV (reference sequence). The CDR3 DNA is TGTGCCAGCAGCAGACAGGGCGACACCGGGGAGCTGTTTTTT. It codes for CASSRQGDTGELFF.

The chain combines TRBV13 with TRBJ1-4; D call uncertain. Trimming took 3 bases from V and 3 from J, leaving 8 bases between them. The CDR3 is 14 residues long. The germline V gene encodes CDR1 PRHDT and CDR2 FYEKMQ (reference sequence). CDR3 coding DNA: TGTGCCAGCAGCTTTAATCGGGCTAATGAAAAACTGTTTTTT. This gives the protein CASSFNRANEKLFF.

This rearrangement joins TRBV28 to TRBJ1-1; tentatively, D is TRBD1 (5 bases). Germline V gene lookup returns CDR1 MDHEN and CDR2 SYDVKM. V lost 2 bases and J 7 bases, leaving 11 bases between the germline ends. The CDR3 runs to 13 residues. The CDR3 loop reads CASSLLQGLEAFF. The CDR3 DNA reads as TGTGCCAGCAGTTTACTTCAGGGACTTGAAGCTTTCTTT.